These T cell receptor beta chains were read from a single sample in a study of blood T cell repertoires in COVID-19. Sequencing used immunoSEQ multiplex PCR; TCRdb keeps in-frame clones, though not all of them. The sample comprises fewer than 30,000 clones, roughly 91% of which are singletons, and roughly 7.6% rests with the top ten. The specimen was peripheral blood. These receptors were taken from a man aged 45-65 years with active COVID-19. Both conserved end residues are part of each CDR3. D genes are given only for firm matches. Clone size is not always given. Where it is, it says once, few, many or a class for expanded clones.

d_call,j_call,cdr3_length,v_call,clone_size,cdr3_aa,cdr3_nt
TRBD2,TRBJ2-5,14,TRBV7-7,.,CASSLAGLKETQYF,TGTGCTAGCAGCTTAGCGGGACTGAAAGAGACCCAGTACTTC
.,TRBJ2-2,16,TRBV7-2,.,CASSLRLAANTGELFF,TGTGCAAGCAGCTTAAGGCTAGCAGCGAACACCGGGGAGCTGTTTTTT
TRBD2,TRBJ2-3,16,TRBV5-1,.,CASSLGLAGSTDTQYF,TGCGCCAGCAGCTTGGGGCTAGCGGGAAGCACAGATACGCAGTATTTT
TRBD1,TRBJ1-2,13,TRBV14,.,CASSQPDRGGYTF,TGTGCCAGCAGCCAACCGGACAGGGGAGGCTACACCTTC
TRBD1,TRBJ2-2,18,TRBV4-3,once,CASSQDRMGQGAIGELFF,TGCGCCAGCAGCCAAGATCGTATGGGACAGGGGGCGATCGGGGAGCTGTTTTTT
.,TRBJ2-1,16,TRBV2,.,CASSEQGASGYNEQFF,TGTGCCAGCAGTGAACAGGGGGCTAGCGGATACAATGAGCAGTTCTTC
TRBD1,TRBJ1-1,14,TRBV6-5,.,CASRRDRSNTEAFF,TGTGCCAGCAGGAGGGACAGATCGAACACTGAAGCTTTCTTT
.,TRBJ2-3,15,TRBV3-1/TRBV3-2,.,CASSPGDLWADTQYF,TGTGCCAGCAGCCCCGGGGACTTGTGGGCAGATACGCAGTATTTT
.,TRBJ2-7,15,TRBV9,.,CASSVAPGPRGEQYF,TGTGCCAGCAGCGTAGCCCCGGGGCCGAGGGGGGAGCAGTACTTC
.,TRBJ1-6,17,TRBV14,.,CASSFQDGSSYNSPLHF,TGTGCCAGCAGCTTCCAAGACGGGAGCTCCTATAATTCACCCCTCCACTTT
.,TRBJ1-3,15,TRBV6-5,.,CASSYSAGTGNTIYF,TGTGCCAGCAGTTACTCAGCAGGAACTGGAAACACCATATATTTT